One sample yielded the 13 T cell receptor beta chains listed below, sequenced in a study of cytomegalovirus exposure and HLA in healthy donors. TCRdb's copy holds only in-frame clones and misses some; the assay was immunoSEQ multiplex PCR. Among 110,000 to 150,000 clones, about 94% were seen once, and the ten largest hold about 2%. Sequencing was carried out using PBMCs. The receptor set was obtained from a man between 18 and 29 years old in good health and CMV-seropositive.

The V and J genes are TRBV5-6 and TRBJ1-1, with D perhaps TRBD1 (5 bases). Germline V gene data show CDR1 as SGHDT and CDR2 as YYEEEE. Trimming took 7 bases from V and 2 from J, leaving 18 bases between them. The CDR3 has 15 residues. CDR3 sequence (DNA): TGTGCCAGCCAACTGGGGCAGGGCATAAACACTGAAGCTTTCTTT. It specifies CASQLGQGINTEAFF.

This clone came up once. The gene calls are TRBV5-5 and TRBJ1-5; TRBD1 is a possible D gene (6 bases). This CDR3 region has 14 residues. In germline, CDR1 is SGHKS, CDR2 YYEKEE (reference sequence). V shed 2 bases and J shed 5 bases, with 11 bases lying between them. Here the CDR3 DNA reads TGTGCCAGCAGCTTTGTACAGGGCCATCAGCCCCAGCATTTT. This encodes CASSFVQGHQPQHF.

The chain combines TRBV28 with TRBJ2-3; D might be TRBD2 (6 bases). This CDR3 region has 15 residues. V lost 5 bases and J 3 bases, leaving 15 bases between the germline ends. CDR1 MDHEN and CDR2 SYDVKM come from the germline V gene. The CDR3 coding sequence is TGTGCCAGCAGTGGGTTTGGGGGAGGTACAGATACGCAGTATTTT. Translation gives CASSGFGGGTDTQYF.

This chain uses TRBV6-4 with TRBJ1-6; D ambiguous. This CDR3 is built from 14 residues. Germline V CDR1 and CDR2: MRHNA, SNTAGT. Trimming shortened V by 4 bases and J by 7 bases, and 11 bases separated the two germline ends. The CDR3: CASSALAQNSPLHF. As DNA, the CDR3 is TGTGCCAGCAGTGCGCTGGCCCAAAATTCACCCCTCCACTTT.

J is TRBJ2-5 and V is TRBV7-2; possible D gene TRBD2, 6 bases. The germline CDR1 and CDR2 sequences are SGHTA and FQGNSA. This CDR3 is 16 amino acids long. The V gene lost 1 base and the J gene lost 2 bases, with 14 bases spanning the gap. The CDR3 protein is CASSLVASGGQETQYF. DNA for the CDR3: TGTGCCAGCAGCTTAGTGGCCAGCGGAGGGCAAGAGACCCAGTACTTC.

The chain recombines TRBV18 with TRBJ2-1, with D unclear. Germline V lookup: CDR1 KGHSH, CDR2 LQKENI. This CDR3 is 14 amino acids long. The V end lost 2 bases, the J end lost 6 bases, and 11 bases lay between the germline ends. The CDR3 region is CASSPMVMSNEQFF. In DNA form, the CDR3 reads TGTGCCAGCTCACCAATGGTTATGAGCAATGAGCAGTTCTTC.

The chain has TRBV6-1 and TRBJ2-7; TRBD2 is a possible D gene (6 bases). CDR1 and CDR2 from the germline V gene are MNHNS and SASEGT. CDR3 length equals 13 residues. Between the trimmed V and J ends, which lost 5 bases and 6 bases, there was a span of 14 bases. The CDR3 nucleotides read TGTGCCAGCAGTCCGCGGGGTTTGGTCGAGCAGTACTTC. It encodes CASSPRGLVEQYF.

The chain combines TRBV11-2 with TRBJ2-7; a weak D match, TRBD1 (5 bases). CDR1 is SGHAT and CDR2 is FQNNGV in the germline V gene. This CDR3 comprises 12 residues. Trimming cost V 5 bases and J 3 bases, with 8 bases left between them. The CDR3 loop is CASSAQGYEQYF. The CDR3 DNA reads as TGTGCCAGCAGCGCCCAGGGCTACGAGCAGTACTTC.

This sequence joins TRBV6-6 and TRBJ2-1; maybe TRBD2 (7 bases). The length of the CDR3 is 14 residues. Trimming cost V 7 bases and J 5 bases, with 15 bases left between them. CDR1 MNHNY and CDR2 SVGAGI come from the germline V gene (reference sequence). CDR3 DNA: TGTGCCAGCACCTCGCTGGGGGGGCACAATGAGCAGTTCTTC. This gives the protein CASTSLGGHNEQFF.

The V and J genes are TRBV27 and TRBJ2-2, with D tentatively TRBD2 (6 bases). The CDR3 spans 15 residues. CDR1 is MNHEY and CDR2 is SMNVEV in the germline V gene (reference sequence). V shed 5 bases and J shed 4 bases, with 14 bases lying between them. The CDR3 is CASSAGQGGTGELFF. CDR3 in DNA: TGTGCCAGCAGTGCCGGGCAGGGAGGCACCGGGGAGCTGTTTTTT.

Comments on this clone: Since a much larger clone is just one base distant, this may be a read error. Distinct nucleotide sequences in the sample also encode this CDR3. This chain connects TRBV28 to TRBJ2-7; 7 positions match TRBD1. The junction had 8 bases not matched to a gene; V was cut back by 6 bases and J by 0 bases. The CDR3 is 15 residues long. Germline V lookup: CDR1 MDHEN, CDR2 SYDVKM. DNA for the CDR3: TGTGCCAGCAGACTTGACAGGGCGAGCTCCTACGAGCAGTACTTC. The encoded protein is CASRLDRASSYEQYF.

The V call is TRBV10-3, the J call TRBJ2-7; 7 bases are shared with TRBD1. The CDR3 runs to 14 residues. The V and J ends lost 3 bases and 1 base, in that order; junction bases with no gene match: 3. Germline V gene data show CDR1 as ENHRY and CDR2 as SYGVKD. CDR3 protein: CAISDEGASYEQYF. The CDR3 DNA reads as TGTGCCATCAGTGACGAGGGGGCGTCCTACGAGCAGTACTTC.

The chain uses TRBV29-1 and TRBJ2-7, with D hard to call. This CDR3 has 10 residues. Germline-derived CDR1 and CDR2 are SQVTM and ANQGSEA. Trimming left V 4 bases short and J 3 bases short, with 4 bases between. CDR3 sequence: CSVANYEQYF. In DNA, the CDR3 is TGCAGCGTTGCTAACTACGAGCAGTACTTC.